These T cell receptor beta chains were read from a single sample in a study of control samples from healthy donors and cancer patients. Clones were read by immunoSEQ multiplex PCR, and TCRdb kept only the in-frame ones, dropping some. The top ten clones hold around 0.52% of a sample with about 130,000 clones, approximately 92% of them seen once. Sequencing was done on a sample of PBMCs. These TCRs come from a man older than 75 with head and neck cancer. Both conserved end residues are trimmed from each CDR3. Clone size is not always given. Where it is, it says once, few, many or a class for expanded clones.

TRBJ1-1 | TRBV12-3/TRBV12-4 | - | ASTKGVNTEAF
TRBJ2-7 | TRBV11-1 | - | ASSLNREVWYEQY
TRBJ2-5 | TRBV4-1 | - | ASSQPDRAGGKTQY
TRBJ2-7 | TRBV27 | few | ASRRKILYEQY
TRBJ1-2 | TRBV5-1 | - | ASSPESPGIYGYT
TRBJ1-1 | TRBV18 | - | ASSPPTGRNTEAF
TRBJ2-1 | TRBV11-3 | - | ASSPGTSEQF
TRBJ1-6 | TRBV5-1 | - | ASSLENNSPLH
TRBJ1-3 | TRBV6-5 | - | ASSSTGGSGNTIY
TRBJ1-6 | TRBV10-1 | few | ASSEAQHNSPLH
TRBJ2-1 | TRBV7-9 | once | ASSSPVGGGVEQF
TRBJ1-1 | TRBV6-5 | - | ASRGPGVLNTEAF
TRBJ2-2 | TRBV10-1 | - | ASSSGAATGELF
TRBJ2-7 | TRBV3-1/TRBV3-2 | - | ASSLGGNLFQQY
TRBJ2-5 | TRBV10-3 | - | AISDHEDMKSEETQY
TRBJ2-7 | TRBV13 | - | ASSFRVGGRTSYEQY
TRBJ1-5 | TRBV27 | - | ASSPTGSFQPQH
TRBJ2-5 | TRBV5-1 | - | ASSFVRGQETQY
TRBJ2-4 | TRBV4-3 | - | ASSHRTGVGKNIQY
TRBJ2-3 | TRBV5-1 | - | ASSSRRTGQFNTDTQY
TRBJ2-6 | TRBV2 | once | ASTATGAGANVLT
TRBJ2-7 | TRBV25-1 | - | ASSEFRRESSYEQY
TRBJ1-5 | TRBV6-5 | - | ASRGQGMYNQPQH
TRBJ2-7 | TRBV19 | - | ASSRGQTYEQY
TRBJ2-3 | TRBV4-1 | - | ASSQGHSTDTQY
TRBJ1-5 | TRBV7-9 | - | ASSLVPGNQPQH
TRBJ2-5 | TRBV5-6 | - | ASSWGVEETQY
TRBJ2-7 | TRBV5-1 | - | ASSFSGTLSYEQY
TRBJ1-5 | TRBV24-1 | - | ATRQSNQPQH
TRBJ2-3 | TRBV4-1 | - | ASSHLTSGAFTDTQY
TRBJ2-3 | TRBV2 | - | ASTPRGGGDTQY
TRBJ2-7 | TRBV5-1 | - | ASSLPDRGFNEQY
TRBJ1-5 | TRBV6-5 | - | ASSFDRDGNQPQH